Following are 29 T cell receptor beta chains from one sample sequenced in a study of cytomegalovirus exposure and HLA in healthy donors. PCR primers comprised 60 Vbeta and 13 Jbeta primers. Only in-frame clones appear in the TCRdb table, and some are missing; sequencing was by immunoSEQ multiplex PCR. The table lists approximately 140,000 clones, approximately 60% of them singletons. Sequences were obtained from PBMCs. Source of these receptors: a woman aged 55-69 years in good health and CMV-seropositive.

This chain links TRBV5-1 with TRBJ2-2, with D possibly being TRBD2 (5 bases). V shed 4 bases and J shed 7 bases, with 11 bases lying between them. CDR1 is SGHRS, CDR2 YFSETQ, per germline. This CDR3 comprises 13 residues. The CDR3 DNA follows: TGCGCCAGCAGCACCCCGGGGTACGGGGAGCTGTTTTTT. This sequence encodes CASSTPGYGELFF.

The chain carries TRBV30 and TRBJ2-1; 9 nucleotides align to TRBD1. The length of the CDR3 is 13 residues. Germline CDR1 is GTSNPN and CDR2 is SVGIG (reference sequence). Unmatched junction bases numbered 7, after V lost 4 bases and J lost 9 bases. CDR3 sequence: CAWIGTGYREQFF. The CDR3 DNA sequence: TGTGCCTGGATAGGGACAGGGTATCGTGAGCAGTTCTTC.

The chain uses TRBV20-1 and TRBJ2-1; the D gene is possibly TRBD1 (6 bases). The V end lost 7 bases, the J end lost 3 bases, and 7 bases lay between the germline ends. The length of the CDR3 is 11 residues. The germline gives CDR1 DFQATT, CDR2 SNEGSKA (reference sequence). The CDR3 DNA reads TGCAGTGGACAGGACTACAATGAGCAGTTCTTC. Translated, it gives CSGQDYNEQFF.

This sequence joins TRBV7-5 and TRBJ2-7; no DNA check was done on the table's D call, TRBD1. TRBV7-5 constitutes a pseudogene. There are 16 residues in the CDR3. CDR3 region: CARPPKPGTGDYEQYF. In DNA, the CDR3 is TGTGCCAGGCCCCCCAAACCTGGGACAGGGGACTACGAGCAGTACTTC.

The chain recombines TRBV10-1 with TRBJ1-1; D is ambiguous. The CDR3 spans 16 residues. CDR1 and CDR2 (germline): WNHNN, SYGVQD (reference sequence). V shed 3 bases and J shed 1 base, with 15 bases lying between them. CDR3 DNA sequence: TGCGCCAGCAGTGACAATAGAGTGAGGGAGAACACTGAAGCTTTCTTT. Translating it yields CASSDNRVRENTEAFF.

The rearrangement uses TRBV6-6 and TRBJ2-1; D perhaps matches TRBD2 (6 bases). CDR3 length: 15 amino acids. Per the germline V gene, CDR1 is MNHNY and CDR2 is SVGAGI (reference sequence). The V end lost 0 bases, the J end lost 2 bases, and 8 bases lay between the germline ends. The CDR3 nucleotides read TGTGCCAGCAGTTACTCTGGCGGGGCCTACAATGAGCAGTTCTTC. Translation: CASSYSGGAYNEQFF.

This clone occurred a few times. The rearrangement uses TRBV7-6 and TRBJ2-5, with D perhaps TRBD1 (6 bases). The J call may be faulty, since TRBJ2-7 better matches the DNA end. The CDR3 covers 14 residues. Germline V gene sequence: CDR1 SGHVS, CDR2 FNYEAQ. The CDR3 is CASSSGQPPYEQYF. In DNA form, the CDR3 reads TGTGCCAGCAGCTCTGGACAGCCCCCCTACGAGCAGTACTTC.

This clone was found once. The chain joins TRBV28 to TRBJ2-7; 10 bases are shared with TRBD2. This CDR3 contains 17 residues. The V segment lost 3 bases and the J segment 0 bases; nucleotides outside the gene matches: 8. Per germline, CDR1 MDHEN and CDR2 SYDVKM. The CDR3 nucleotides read TGTGCCAGCAGTTTCGGACTAGCGGAGACGAGCTCCTACGAGCAGTACTTC. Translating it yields CASSFGLAETSSYEQYF.

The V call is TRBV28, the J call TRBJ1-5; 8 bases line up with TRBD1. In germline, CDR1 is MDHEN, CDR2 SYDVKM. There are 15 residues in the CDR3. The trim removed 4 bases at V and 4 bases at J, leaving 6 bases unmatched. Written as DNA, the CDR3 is TGTGCCAGCAGTTCGTCGGACAGGGAAAATCAGCCCCAGCATTTT. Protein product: CASSSSDRENQPQHF.

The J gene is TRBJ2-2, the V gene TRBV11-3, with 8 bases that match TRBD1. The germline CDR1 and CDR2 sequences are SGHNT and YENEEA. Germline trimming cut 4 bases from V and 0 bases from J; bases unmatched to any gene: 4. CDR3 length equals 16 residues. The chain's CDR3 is CASSSNRGANTGELFF. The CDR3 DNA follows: TGTGCCAGCAGCTCAAACAGGGGGGCGAACACCGGGGAGCTGTTTTTT.

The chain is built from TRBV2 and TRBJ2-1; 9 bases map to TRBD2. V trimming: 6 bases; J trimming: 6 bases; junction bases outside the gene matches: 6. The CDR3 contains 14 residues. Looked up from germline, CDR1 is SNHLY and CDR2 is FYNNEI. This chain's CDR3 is CASRRGTSPNEQFF. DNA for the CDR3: TGTGCCAGCAGAAGAGGGACTAGCCCCAATGAGCAGTTCTTC.

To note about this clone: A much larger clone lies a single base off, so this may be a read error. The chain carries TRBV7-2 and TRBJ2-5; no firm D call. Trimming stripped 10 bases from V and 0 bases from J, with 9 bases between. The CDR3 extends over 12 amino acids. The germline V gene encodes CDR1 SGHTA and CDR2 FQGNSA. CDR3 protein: CATSGYQETQYF. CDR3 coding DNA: TGTGCCACCTCCGGGTACCAAGAGACCCAGTACTTC.

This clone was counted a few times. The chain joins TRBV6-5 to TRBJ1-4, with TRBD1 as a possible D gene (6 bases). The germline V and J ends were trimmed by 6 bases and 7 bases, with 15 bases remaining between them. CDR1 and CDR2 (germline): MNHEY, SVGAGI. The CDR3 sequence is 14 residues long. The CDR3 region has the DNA TGTGCCAGCAGAGGGTTAGGGGGTGGTGAAAAACTGTTTTTT. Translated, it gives CASRGLGGGEKLFF.

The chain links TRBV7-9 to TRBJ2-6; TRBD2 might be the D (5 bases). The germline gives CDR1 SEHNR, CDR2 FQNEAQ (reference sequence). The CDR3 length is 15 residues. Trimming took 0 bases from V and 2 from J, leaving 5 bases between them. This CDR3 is CASSLAGAGANVLTF. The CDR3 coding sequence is TGTGCCAGCAGCTTAGCGGGAGCTGGGGCCAACGTCCTGACTTTC.

The CDR3 here is CASSVQGGNTGELFF. In nucleotides, the CDR3 is TGTGCCAGCAGTGTGCAGGGGGGAAACACCGGGGAGCTGTTTTTT. The chain has TRBV6-4 and TRBJ2-2; D is perhaps TRBD1 (7 bases). Looked up from germline, CDR1 is MRHNA and CDR2 is SNTAGT. This CDR3 has 15 residues. V lost 4 bases to trimming and J lost 2 bases, with 11 bases between them.

The CDR3 spells CASSYSSGEETQYF. The CDR3 DNA follows: TGTGCCAGCAGCTACTCTAGCGGAGAAGAGACCCAGTACTTC. V usage is TRBV14 and J usage is TRBJ2-5; 7 positions agree with TRBD2. Germline CDR1 is SGHDN and CDR2 is FVKESK. The CDR3 consists of 14 residues. Losses at the gene ends were 5 bases for V and 3 bases for J; bases not matched to a gene: 6.

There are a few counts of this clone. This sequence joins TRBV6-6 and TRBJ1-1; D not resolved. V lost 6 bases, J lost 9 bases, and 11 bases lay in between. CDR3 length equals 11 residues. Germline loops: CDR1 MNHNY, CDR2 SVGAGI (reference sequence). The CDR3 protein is CASSLRRKAFF. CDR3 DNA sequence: TGTGCCAGCAGCCTGCGGCGGAAAGCTTTCTTT.

The CDR3 protein is CASSEPLAGVRGELFF. CDR3 coding DNA: TGTGCCAGCAGTGAACCGCTAGCGGGAGTCCGCGGGGAGCTGTTTTTT. The chain is built from TRBV2 and TRBJ2-2, with 10 bases identical to TRBD2. Trimming cost V 2 bases and J 7 bases; bases outside gene matches: 7. Germline V gene data show CDR1 as SNHLY and CDR2 as FYNNEI. This CDR3 has 16 residues.

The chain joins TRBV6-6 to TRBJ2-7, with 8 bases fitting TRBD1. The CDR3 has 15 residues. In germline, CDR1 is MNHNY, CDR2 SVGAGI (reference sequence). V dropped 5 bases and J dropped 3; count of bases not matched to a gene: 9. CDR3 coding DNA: TGTGCCAGCAGTCCACGCCACAGGGGGGACTACGAGCAGTACTTC. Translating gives CASSPRHRGDYEQYF.

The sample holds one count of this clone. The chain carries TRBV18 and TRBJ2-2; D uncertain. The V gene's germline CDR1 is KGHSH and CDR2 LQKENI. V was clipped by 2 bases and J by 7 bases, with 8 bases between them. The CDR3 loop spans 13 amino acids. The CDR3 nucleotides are TGTGCCAGCTCACCAAGGCAGGACGGGGAGCTGTTTTTT. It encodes CASSPRQDGELFF.

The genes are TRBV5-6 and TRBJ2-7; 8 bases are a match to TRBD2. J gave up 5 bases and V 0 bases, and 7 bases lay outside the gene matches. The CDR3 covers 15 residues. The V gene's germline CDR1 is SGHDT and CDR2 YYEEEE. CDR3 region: CASSLAGGRYNEQYF. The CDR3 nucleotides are TGTGCCAGCAGCTTGGCGGGGGGGCGGTATAACGAGCAGTACTTC. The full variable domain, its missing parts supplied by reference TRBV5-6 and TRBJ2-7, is DAGVTQSPTHLIKTRGQQVTLRCSPKSGHDTVSWYQQALGQGPQFIFQYYEEEERQRGNFPDRFSGHQFPNYSSELNVNALLLGDSALYLCASSLAGGRYNEQYFGPGTRLTVT.

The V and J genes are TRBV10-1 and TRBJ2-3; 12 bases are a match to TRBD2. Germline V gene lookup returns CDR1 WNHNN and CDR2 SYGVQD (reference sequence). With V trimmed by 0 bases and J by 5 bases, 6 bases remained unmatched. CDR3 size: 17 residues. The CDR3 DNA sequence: TGCGCCAGCAGTGAGTCCCCTAGCGGGAGGGCCAAAGATACGCAGTATTTT. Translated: CASSESPSGRAKDTQYF.

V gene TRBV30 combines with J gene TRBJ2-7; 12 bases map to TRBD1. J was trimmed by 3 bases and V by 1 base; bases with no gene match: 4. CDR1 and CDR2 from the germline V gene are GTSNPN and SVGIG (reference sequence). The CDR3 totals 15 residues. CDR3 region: CAWSAGTGGFYEQYF. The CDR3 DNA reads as TGTGCCTGGAGTGCCGGGACAGGGGGCTTCTACGAGCAGTACTTC.

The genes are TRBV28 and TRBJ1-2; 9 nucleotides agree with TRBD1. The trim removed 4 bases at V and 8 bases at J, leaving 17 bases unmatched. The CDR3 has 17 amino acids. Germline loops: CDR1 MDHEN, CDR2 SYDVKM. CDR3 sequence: CASSYRNPGQGEKGYTF. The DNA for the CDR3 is TGTGCCAGCAGTTACCGCAATCCGGGACAGGGAGAGAAGGGCTACACCTTC.

CDR3 DNA sequence: TGTGCCAGCCAACGGGTCGCGTCCTTATACAATGAGCAGTTCTTC. It is translated as CASQRVASLYNEQFF. The chain recombines TRBV21-1 with TRBJ2-1; the table's D call, TRBD2, was not checked against the DNA. TRBV21-1 counts as a pseudogene. The CDR3 loop spans 15 amino acids.

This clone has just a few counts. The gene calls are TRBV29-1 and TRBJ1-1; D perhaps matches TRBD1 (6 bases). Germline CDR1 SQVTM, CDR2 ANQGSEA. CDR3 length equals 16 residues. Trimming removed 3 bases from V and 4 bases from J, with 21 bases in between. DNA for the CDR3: TGCAGCGTTGATAAGGGACATGGGGCTTTTTCCACTGAAGCTTTCTTT. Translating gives CSVDKGHGAFSTEAFF.

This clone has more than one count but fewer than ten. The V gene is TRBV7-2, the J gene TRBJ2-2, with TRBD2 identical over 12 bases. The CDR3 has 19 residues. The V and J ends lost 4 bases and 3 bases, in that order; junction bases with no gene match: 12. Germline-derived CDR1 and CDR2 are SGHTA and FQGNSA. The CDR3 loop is CASSSYGTSGRWDTGELFF. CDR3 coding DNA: TGTGCCAGCAGCTCCTACGGGACTAGCGGGCGGTGGGACACCGGGGAGCTGTTTTTT. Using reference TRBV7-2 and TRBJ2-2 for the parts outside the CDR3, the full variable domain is GAGVSQSPSNKVTEKGKDVELRCDPISGHTALYWYRQSLGQGLEFLIYFQGNSAPDKSGLPSDRFSAERTGGSVSTLTIQRTQQEDSAVYLCASSSYGTSGRWDTGELFFGEGSRLTVL.

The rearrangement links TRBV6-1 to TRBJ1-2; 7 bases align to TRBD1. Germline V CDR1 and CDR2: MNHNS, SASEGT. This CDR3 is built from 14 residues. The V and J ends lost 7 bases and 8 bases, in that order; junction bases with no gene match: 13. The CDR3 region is CASIEEGASGGYTF. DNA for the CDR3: TGTGCCAGCATCGAGGAGGGGGCATCGGGAGGCTACACCTTC.

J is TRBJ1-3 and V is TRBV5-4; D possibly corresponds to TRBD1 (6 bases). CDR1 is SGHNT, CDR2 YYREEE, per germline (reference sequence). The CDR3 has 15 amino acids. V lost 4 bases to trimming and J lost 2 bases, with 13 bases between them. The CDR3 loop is CASSAPNRAGNTIYF. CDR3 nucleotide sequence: TGTGCCAGCAGCGCACCGAACAGGGCTGGAAACACCATATATTTT.